These T cell receptor beta chains were read from a single sample in a study of T cell responses to AZD1222 COVID-19 vaccine. Profiling relied on immunoSEQ multiplex PCR, and the TCRdb table lists in-frame clones only, not all of them. This table holds some 150,000 clones, roughly 90% found once. The sequencing here drew on peripheral blood, taken on day 0 of MenACWY control vaccination. These receptor sequences come from an adult in good health. The CDR3 runs from the conserved cysteine through the conserved F or W. A D gene is named only where the DNA matches it firmly. Size is stated for part of the rows, as once, few or many counts, or as a class when the clone is expanded.

D gene: TRBD1; V gene: TRBV24-1; clone size: NA; J gene: TRBJ1-2; CDR3 DNA: TGTGCCACCAGTGATGTGACAGGGAACTATGGCTACACCTTC; CDR3 protein: CATSDVTGNYGYTF
D gene: TRBD1; V gene: TRBV7-9; clone size: NA; J gene: TRBJ1-1; CDR3 DNA: TGTGCCAGCAGTCCATTCACAGGGGGCACTGAAGCTTTCTTT; CDR3 protein: CASSPFTGGTEAFF
D gene: TRBD1; V gene: TRBV6-6; clone size: NA; J gene: TRBJ1-5; CDR3 DNA: TGTGCCAGCAGTTACGACCGGCACAGGGGAAGTCAGCCCCAGCATTTT; CDR3 protein: CASSYDRHRGSQPQHF
D gene: NA; V gene: TRBV30; clone size: NA; J gene: TRBJ2-7; CDR3 DNA: TGTGCCTGGAGTGTAAGAGGGTGGGGCAGGGAAACATCTAACGAGCAGTACTTC; CDR3 protein: CAWSVRGWGRETSNEQYF
D gene: TRBD1; V gene: TRBV28; clone size: NA; J gene: TRBJ1-3; CDR3 DNA: TGTGCCAGCAGTTTAAGGGTATGGGGACAGGGATCTGGAAACACCATATATTTT; CDR3 protein: CASSLRVWGQGSGNTIYF
D gene: NA; V gene: TRBV6-4; clone size: few; J gene: TRBJ2-6; CDR3 DNA: TGTGCCAGCAGTGACTCTGGGGGCTCTGGGGCCAACGTCCTGACTTTC; CDR3 protein: CASSDSGGSGANVLTF
D gene: NA; V gene: TRBV11-2; clone size: NA; J gene: TRBJ2-2; CDR3 DNA: TGTGCCAGCAGCCGGGACACCCCGAACACCGGGGAGCTGTTTTTT; CDR3 protein: CASSRDTPNTGELFF
D gene: NA; V gene: TRBV9; clone size: once; J gene: TRBJ1-2; CDR3 DNA: TGTGCCAGCAGCGGCCTGGGAGGGAGCTATGGCTACACCTTC; CDR3 protein: CASSGLGGSYGYTF
D gene: TRBD1; V gene: TRBV5-4; clone size: once; J gene: TRBJ2-1; CDR3 DNA: TGTGCCAGCAGCTTGAGGGCAGGGGGCGGTATTATAAATGAGCAGTTCTTC; CDR3 protein: CASSLRAGGGIINEQFF
D gene: NA; V gene: TRBV28; clone size: NA; J gene: TRBJ1-2; CDR3 DNA: TGTGCCAGCAGTTTGGAGACAACCCTTGAGGGCTACACCTTC; CDR3 protein: CASSLETTLEGYTF
D gene: NA; V gene: TRBV7-8; clone size: NA; J gene: TRBJ1-4; CDR3 DNA: TGTGCCAGCAGCTCCTACCGGGCGCCAAATCCTGAAAAACTGTTTTTT; CDR3 protein: CASSSYRAPNPEKLFF
D gene: TRBD1; V gene: TRBV7-9; clone size: NA; J gene: TRBJ1-5; CDR3 DNA: TGTGCCAGCAGCTTAAGTTCGGGACAGGGCATGGGGAGCAATCAGCCCCAGCATTTT; CDR3 protein: CASSLSSGQGMGSNQPQHF
D gene: TRBD1; V gene: TRBV2; clone size: NA; J gene: TRBJ1-2; CDR3 DNA: TGTGCCAGCAATGGACAGGGCTACTATGGCTACACCTTC; CDR3 protein: CASNGQGYYGYTF
D gene: TRBD2; V gene: TRBV5-5; clone size: NA; J gene: TRBJ2-7; CDR3 DNA: TGTGCCAGCAGCACACAACTAGCGGCCACTTCCCACGAGCAATACTTC; CDR3 protein: CASSTQLAATSHEQYF
D gene: NA; V gene: TRBV7-9; clone size: NA; J gene: TRBJ1-3; CDR3 DNA: TGTGCCAGCAGCTTAGGGGGAGGAAACGGAAACACCATATATTTT; CDR3 protein: CASSLGGGNGNTIYF
D gene: NA; V gene: TRBV5-4; clone size: NA; J gene: TRBJ1-2; CDR3 DNA: TGTGCCAGCAGCTTGGTTTCGGGGGGCAACTATGGCTACACCTTC; CDR3 protein: CASSLVSGGNYGYTF
D gene: NA; V gene: TRBV4-3; clone size: NA; J gene: TRBJ2-7; CDR3 DNA: TGCGCCAGCAGCCGTAACAGGTTCGGTGAGCAGTACTTC; CDR3 protein: CASSRNRFGEQYF
D gene: NA; V gene: TRBV30; clone size: once; J gene: TRBJ1-2; CDR3 DNA: TGTGCCTGGAGTGTACAGATAGGTGGCTACACCTTC; CDR3 protein: CAWSVQIGGYTF
D gene: NA; V gene: TRBV6-5; clone size: NA; J gene: TRBJ1-5; CDR3 DNA: TGTGCCAGCAGTTTCCGACAGTCTAGCAATCAGCCCCAGCATTTT; CDR3 protein: CASSFRQSSNQPQHF
D gene: NA; V gene: TRBV12-3/TRBV12-4; clone size: once; J gene: TRBJ1-5; CDR3 DNA: TGTGCCAGCAGTTTAGGTGGGTCCCAGCATTTT; CDR3 protein: CASSLGGSQHF
D gene: NA; V gene: TRBV28; clone size: NA; J gene: TRBJ2-1; CDR3 DNA: TGTGCCAGCAGTTTTTGGGCTAGGGAGCAGTTCTTC; CDR3 protein: CASSFWAREQFF
D gene: NA; V gene: TRBV5-1; clone size: NA; J gene: TRBJ1-2; CDR3 DNA: TGCGCCAGCAGCTTGATGAGCGATGGCTACACCTTC; CDR3 protein: CASSLMSDGYTF
D gene: NA; V gene: TRBV11-2; clone size: NA; J gene: TRBJ1-3; CDR3 DNA: TGTGCCAGCAGCTTAACGGGACTGTTCTCTGGAAACACCATATATTTT; CDR3 protein: CASSLTGLFSGNTIYF
D gene: NA; V gene: TRBV4-1; clone size: NA; J gene: TRBJ1-2; CDR3 DNA: TGCGCCAGCAGCCAAGTCGGGACAATCTATGGCTACACCTTC; CDR3 protein: CASSQVGTIYGYTF
D gene: NA; V gene: TRBV28; clone size: NA; J gene: TRBJ1-2; CDR3 DNA: TGTGCCAGCAGCCATACCCACGATGGGAATGGCTACACCTTC; CDR3 protein: CASSHTHDGNGYTF
D gene: TRBD2; V gene: TRBV7-9; clone size: NA; J gene: TRBJ2-2; CDR3 DNA: TGTGCCAGCAGCTCAGGACTAGCGGGAGCCGGGGAGCTGTTTTTT; CDR3 protein: CASSSGLAGAGELFF
D gene: NA; V gene: TRBV20-1; clone size: NA; J gene: TRBJ1-1; CDR3 DNA: TGCAGTGCTAGACAGGGGTTGGAAGCTTTCTTT; CDR3 protein: CSARQGLEAFF
D gene: NA; V gene: TRBV5-1; clone size: NA; J gene: TRBJ2-7; CDR3 DNA: TGCGCCAGCAGCCCCGGGGCGGGAACGAGCTCCTACGAGCAGTACTTC; CDR3 protein: CASSPGAGTSSYEQYF
D gene: NA; V gene: TRBV18; clone size: NA; J gene: TRBJ1-2; CDR3 DNA: TGTGCCAGCTCGCCAGGGTCCTTACCCAACTATGGCTACACCTTC; CDR3 protein: CASSPGSLPNYGYTF
D gene: NA; V gene: TRBV9; clone size: NA; J gene: TRBJ1-6; CDR3 DNA: TGTGCCAGCAGCCAACGGGGTAATTCACCCCTCCACTTT; CDR3 protein: CASSQRGNSPLHF
D gene: TRBD1; V gene: TRBV5-6; clone size: NA; J gene: TRBJ1-6; CDR3 DNA: TGTGCCAGCAGCGTTGGGCCTCAGGGGGCAAGCAATTCACCCCTCCACTTT; CDR3 protein: CASSVGPQGASNSPLHF
D gene: TRBD1; V gene: TRBV6-5; clone size: NA; J gene: TRBJ1-3; CDR3 DNA: TGTGCCAGCAGTTTGGGACAGGGTATTGGAAACACCATATATTTT; CDR3 protein: CASSLGQGIGNTIYF
D gene: NA; V gene: TRBV5-6; clone size: NA; J gene: TRBJ2-3; CDR3 DNA: TGTGCCAGCAGCTTGGGGGGCCCTCGCACAGATACGCAGTATTTT; CDR3 protein: CASSLGGPRTDTQYF
D gene: TRBD2; V gene: TRBV6-4; clone size: NA; J gene: TRBJ2-1; CDR3 DNA: TGTGCCAGCAGTGAAGGTACAGCGGGAGGGGGCAATGAGCAGTTCTTC; CDR3 protein: CASSEGTAGGGNEQFF
D gene: NA; V gene: TRBV5-1; clone size: NA; J gene: TRBJ1-2; CDR3 DNA: TGCGCCAGCAGCCCTCTTTCGGGCTATGGCTACACCTTC; CDR3 protein: CASSPLSGYGYTF
D gene: NA; V gene: TRBV6-1; clone size: NA; J gene: TRBJ1-1; CDR3 DNA: TGTGCCAGCAGTGAACAGGGAACCACTGAAGCTTTCTTT; CDR3 protein: CASSEQGTTEAFF